These 18 T cell receptor beta chains were sequenced from one sample in a study of shared clonotypes between healthy human individuals. Repertoires were generated with immunoSEQ multiplex PCR, while TCRdb's copy carries only in-frame clones and drops some. This table has roughly 1 million clones, approximately 68% appearing once. Sequencing was done on a sample of memory CD4+ T cells sorted from blood. Subset: CD45RA-negative fraction. The receptors stem from a man younger than 35 in good health.

The chain couples TRBV5-1 to TRBJ1-1; maybe TRBD1 (6 bases). Trimming removed 7 bases from V and 4 bases from J, with 14 bases in between. The germline gives CDR1 SGHRS, CDR2 YFSETQ. This CDR3 has 13 residues. CDR3 amino acids: CASGRGQSTEAFF. CDR3 nucleotides: TGCGCCAGCGGACGGGGGCAGAGCACTGAAGCTTTCTTT.

The sample holds one count of this clone. This chain links TRBV27 with TRBJ2-7; no firm D call. The CDR3 covers 18 residues. The V gene's germline CDR1 is MNHEY and CDR2 SMNVEV (reference sequence). The ends were cut back, 6 bases at V and 0 bases at J, with 24 bases in the middle. CDR3 residues: CASSPDGLGTKPSYEQYF. The DNA for the CDR3 is TGTGCCAGCAGCCCTGATGGATTGGGAACCAAGCCCTCCTACGAGCAGTACTTC.

This sequence joins TRBV28 and TRBJ2-7, with a tentative D call TRBD1 (6 bases). The length of the CDR3 is 14 residues. Per germline, CDR1 MDHEN and CDR2 SYDVKM. The V end lost 10 bases, the J end lost 2 bases, and 18 bases lay between the germline ends. CDR3 nucleotide sequence: TGTGCCACCTCCCGAGGGGGTTCCGCCTACGAGCAGTACTTC. This translates into CATSRGGSAYEQYF.

J is TRBJ2-1 and V is TRBV10-3, with 11 bases aligning to TRBD2. With 6 bases clipped from V and 0 bases from J, the junction kept 7 bases outside the gene matches. The germline V gene encodes CDR1 ENHRY and CDR2 SYGVKD. The CDR3 extends over 17 amino acids. CDR3 amino acids: CAIRDPGLADSYNEQFF. The DNA of the CDR3 is TGTGCCATCAGGGATCCGGGACTAGCGGACTCCTACAATGAGCAGTTCTTC.

This clone was detected only a few times. The CDR3 protein is CASSGFSTDTQYF. The DNA of the CDR3 is TGTGCCAGCAGTGGGTTCAGCACAGATACGCAGTATTTT. V is TRBV6-1 and J is TRBJ2-3; unclear D gene. The germline V and J ends were trimmed by 4 bases and 0 bases, with 5 bases remaining between them. The CDR3 is made up of 13 amino acids. Per germline, CDR1 MNHNS and CDR2 SASEGT.

This chain uses TRBV27 with TRBJ1-1; 11 nucleotides agree with TRBD1. Losses at the gene ends were 5 bases for V and 4 bases for J; bases not matched to a gene: 6. Germline-derived CDR1 and CDR2 are MNHEY and SMNVEV (reference sequence). The CDR3 consists of 15 residues. The CDR3 is CASSGGQGVGTEAFF. DNA of the CDR3: TGTGCCAGCAGTGGGGGACAGGGGGTGGGCACTGAAGCTTTCTTT.

Concerning this clone itself: In the same sample, other DNA sequences code for this CDR3. The chain has TRBV7-2 and TRBJ2-7; unclear D gene. The CDR3 is 13 amino acids. In germline, CDR1 is SGHTA, CDR2 FQGNSA. V was pared by 1 base and J by 0 bases, with 4 bases between. This CDR3 is CASSLDSSYEQYF. The DNA of the CDR3 is TGTGCCAGCAGCTTAGACAGCTCCTACGAGCAGTACTTC.

The chain employs TRBV30 and TRBJ2-1; no clear D gene. CDR3 length: 13 residues. Germline CDR1 reads GTSNPN; CDR2 reads SVGIG (reference sequence). The V and J ends lost 1 base and 9 bases respectively, with 13 bases between them. This CDR3 reads CAWSDPPAAEQFF. In DNA form, the CDR3 reads TGTGCCTGGAGTGACCCCCCCGCGGCTGAGCAGTTCTTC. Full variable domain (missing parts from reference TRBV30 and TRBJ2-1): SQTIHQWPATLVQPVGSPLSLECTVEGTSNPNLYWYRQAAGRGLQLLFYSVGIGQISSEVPQNLSASRPQDRQFILSSKKLLLSDSGFYLCAWSDPPAAEQFFGPGTRLTVL.

This rearrangement joins TRBV7-8 to TRBJ1-5; D is undetermined. This CDR3 spans 15 amino acids. Per germline, CDR1 SGHVS and CDR2 FQNEAQ. Deletions cut 5 bases from V and 2 bases from J, with 13 bases between. Here the CDR3 DNA reads TGTGCCAGCAGCCAAAACACGGGCGGCAATCAGCCCCAGCATTTT. This codes for CASSQNTGGNQPQHF.

V usage is TRBV6-1 and J usage is TRBJ1-5, with a tentative D call TRBD1 (5 bases). The CDR3 is 14 residues long. Germline CDR1 and CDR2: MNHNS and SASEGT. The ends were cut back, 3 bases at V and 5 bases at J, with 11 bases in the middle. The CDR3 nucleotides are TGTGCCAGCAGTGAGGCAGGGCGGCATCAGCCCCAGCATTTT. Its translation: CASSEAGRHQPQHF.

V is TRBV7-3 and J is TRBJ2-3; no clear D. Trimming shortened V by 3 bases and J by 2 bases, and 9 bases separated the two germline ends. The CDR3 is made up of 14 amino acids. CDR1 is SGHTA, CDR2 FQGTGA, per germline. The CDR3 reads CASSFVGNTDTQYF. For the CDR3, the DNA is TGTGCCAGCAGCTTCGTGGGGAACACAGATACGCAGTATTTT.

The chain joins TRBV18 to TRBJ1-4; D perhaps matches TRBD1 (5 bases). There are 15 residues in the CDR3. Germline V gene data show CDR1 as KGHSH and CDR2 as LQKENI. Between the trimmed V and J ends, which lost 6 bases and 3 bases, there was a span of 14 bases. The DNA of the CDR3 is TGTGCCAGCTCCCTTGAGGGACGGCCTAATGAAAAACTGTTTTTT. As protein: CASSLEGRPNEKLFF.

This clone has only a few counts. The chain uses TRBV6-6 and TRBJ2-5, with a weak D call TRBD1 (6 bases). Per germline, CDR1 MNHNY and CDR2 SVGAGI (reference sequence). Deletions cut 5 bases from V and 2 bases from J, with 9 bases between. The CDR3 covers 13 residues. CDR3 sequence: CASSGQPQETQYF. The CDR3 region has the DNA TGTGCCAGCAGTGGACAGCCTCAAGAGACCCAGTACTTC.

The rearrangement joins TRBV9 to TRBJ2-5; D possibly corresponds to TRBD2 (6 bases). The CDR3 consists of 13 residues. Trimming removed 0 bases from V and 7 bases from J, with 10 bases in between. Germline CDR1 is SGDLS and CDR2 is YYNGEE. Written as DNA, the CDR3 is TGTGCCAGCAGCGTAGGCAGGGAGGCGACCCAGTACTTC. It is translated as CASSVGREATQYF.

V usage is TRBV5-8 and J usage is TRBJ1-1; D not resolved. Trimming stripped 2 bases from V and 10 bases from J, with 18 bases between. CDR3 size: 14 residues. Germline V gene lookup returns CDR1 SGHTS and CDR2 YDEGEE. The DNA of the CDR3 is TGTGCCAGCAGCTTACCCATCCAGCTCAGGAGAGCTTTCTTT. This codes for CASSLPIQLRRAFF. The variable domain in full, with the rest retrieved from reference TRBV5-8 and TRBJ1-1, is EAGVTQSPTHLIKTRGQQATLRCSPISGHTSVYWYQQALGLGLQFLLWYDEGEERNRGNFPPRFSGRQFPNYSSELNVNALELEDSALYLCASSLPIQLRRAFFGQGTRLTVV.

The chain recombines TRBV2 with TRBJ2-1; 13 nucleotides line up with TRBD2. The ends lost 6 bases at V and 6 bases at J; junction bases unmatched: 5. In germline, CDR1 is SNHLY, CDR2 FYNNEI. The CDR3 extends over 15 amino acids. CDR3 protein: CASSVTSGRGNEQFF. CDR3 nucleotide sequence: TGTGCCAGCAGCGTTACTAGCGGGAGGGGCAATGAGCAGTTCTTC. Drawing the rest from reference TRBV2 and TRBJ2-1, the complete variable domain is EPEVTQTPSHQVTQMGQEVILRCVPISNHLYFYWYRQILGQKVEFLVSFYNNEISEKSEIFDDQFSVERPDGSNFTLKIRSTKLEDSAMYFCASSVTSGRGNEQFFGPGTRLTVL.

J is TRBJ2-7 and V is TRBV10-2; possible D gene TRBD1, 6 bases. CDR3 length: 15 amino acids. Trimming left V 6 bases short and J 0 bases short, with 15 bases between. CDR1 and CDR2 from the germline V gene are WSHSY and SAAADI. CDR3 nucleotide sequence: TGCGCCAGCAGATCTGGGGGCCAAACCTCCTACGAGCAGTACTTC. Residues: CASRSGGQTSYEQYF.

The chain's CDR3 is CASSLRLAGARETQYF. The CDR3 DNA reads as TGTGCCAGCAGCTTACGACTAGCGGGGGCTCGGGAGACCCAGTACTTC. The gene calls are TRBV7-2 and TRBJ2-5, with 12 bases that match TRBD2. The germline V gene encodes CDR1 SGHTA and CDR2 FQGNSA. V trimming: 2 bases; J trimming: 5 bases; junction bases outside the gene matches: 6. The CDR3 is 16 amino acids.